The 10 T cell receptor beta chains given below trace back to one sample, sequenced in a study of blood T cells in healthy people across ages. For the second PCR, which ran for roughly 6 to 12 cycles, a sample-barcoded 5' primer and a J-beta primer mix were used. TCRdb ran MiXCR on the 5' RACE reads and lists one entry per CDR3 protein. The sample lists roughly 700,000 distinct CDR3 sequences; approximately 49% were seen once. The specimen was blood. Source of these receptors: a woman aged 55-69 years in good health.

The chain recombines TRBV5-6 with TRBJ1-4; tentative D call: TRBD1 (5 bases). This CDR3 contains 17 residues. Germline V gene sequence: CDR1 SGHDT, CDR2 YYEEEE. V lost 0 bases, J lost 4 bases, and 16 bases lay in between. The CDR3 reads CASSLGALGRSNEKLFF. As DNA, the CDR3 is TGTGCCAGCAGCTTGGGGGCATTGGGACGGAGTAATGAAAAACTGTTTTTT.

This clonotype was counted between two and nine times. J is TRBJ2-1 and V is TRBV12-3 or TRBV12-4; 7 bases are a match to TRBD2. This CDR3 has 13 amino acids. Trimming at V came to 3 bases and at J to 9 bases, leaving 5 bases not matched to a gene. CDR3 region: CASSFSRESEQFF. The CDR3 nucleotides read TGTGCCAGCAGTTTCTCGCGGGAGAGTGAGCAGTTCTTC.

The chain uses TRBV20-1 and TRBJ1-5; 7 positions agree with TRBD1. Germline V gene data show CDR1 as DFQATT and CDR2 as SNEGSKA (reference sequence). V lost 4 bases and J lost 6; bases outside the gene matches: 9. The CDR3 is made up of 14 amino acids. In nucleotides, the CDR3 is TGCAGTGCTACTCAGGGGGTCGGCGGTCAGCCCCAGCATTTT. Its protein is CSATQGVGGQPQHF.

This clonotype was counted only a few times. The CDR3 DNA is TGTGCCACCCAGGAACTTTTAGCCAAAAACATTCAGTACTTC. Translated: CATQELLAKNIQYF. The V and J genes are TRBV10-3 and TRBJ2-4; no reliable D call. V dropped 10 bases and J dropped 0 bases, with 13 bases sitting between them. The CDR3 length is 14 residues. Germline lookup yields CDR1 ENHRY and CDR2 SYGVKD.

The J gene is TRBJ2-7, the V gene TRBV4-3; 7 nucleotides align to TRBD2. CDR1 is LGHNA, CDR2 YSLEER, per germline. The CDR3 runs 13 residues. The ends lost 4 bases at V and 4 bases at J; junction bases unmatched: 4. The CDR3 reads CASSRGLQYEQYF. The CDR3 bases are TGCGCCAGCAGCCGGGGACTACAATACGAGCAGTACTTC.

The V gene is TRBV20-1, the J gene TRBJ1-5, with a possible D match to TRBD1 (5 bases). There are 13 residues in the CDR3. The germline V and J ends were trimmed by 1 base and 3 bases, with 7 bases remaining between them. CDR1 is DFQATT, CDR2 SNEGSKA, per germline (reference sequence). CDR3 bases: TGCAGTGCTAGAGCAGGGATCAATCAGCCCCAGCATTTT. Amino acid sequence: CSARAGINQPQHF.

The rearrangement joins TRBV20-1 to TRBJ1-2; the D gene is possibly TRBD1 (5 bases). This CDR3 comprises 14 residues. Trimming removed 5 bases at V and 6 bases at J, with 19 bases between. Germline V gives CDR1 DFQATT, CDR2 SNEGSKA (reference sequence). The CDR3 here is CSALVSEDKNGYTF. The CDR3 DNA reads as TGCAGTGCTCTTGTCTCTGAGGACAAGAATGGCTACACCTTC.

This chain connects TRBV7-2 to TRBJ2-4; 7 bases are a match to TRBD2. The better agreement between TRBJ2-5 and the DNA end casts doubt on the J call. The CDR3 sequence is 15 residues long. Per the germline V gene, CDR1 is SGHTA and CDR2 is FQGNSA. Here the CDR3 DNA reads TGTGCCAGCAGCTTACGGGGGAGGGAGGAAGAGACCCAGTACTTC. Protein product: CASSLRGREEETQYF.

The chain couples TRBV5-1 to TRBJ2-7; 8 bases align to TRBD1. Unmatched junction bases numbered 7, after V lost 2 bases and J lost 6 bases. From germline, CDR1 is SGHRS and CDR2 YFSETQ. This CDR3 has 14 amino acids. DNA for the CDR3: TGCGCCAGCAGCTTCGTACAGGGGGACGGCGAGCAGTACTTC. It codes for CASSFVQGDGEQYF.

This clonotype was counted between two and nine times. The chain combines TRBV20-1 with TRBJ2-1; TRBD2 is a possible D gene (6 bases). Trimming shortened V by 5 bases and J by 0 bases, and 14 bases separated the two germline ends. The CDR3 contains 15 residues. Germline assignment: CDR1 DFQATT and CDR2 SNEGSKA (reference sequence). CDR3 sequence: CSAPALASSYNEQFF. Here the CDR3 DNA reads TGCAGTGCTCCCGCTCTAGCGAGCTCCTACAATGAGCAGTTCTTC.